One and the same sample provided the 18 T cell receptor beta chains below, sequenced in a study of T cells in localized non-small cell lung cancer. Profiling relied on immunoSEQ multiplex PCR, and the TCRdb table lists in-frame clones only, not all of them. This table has 20,000 to 25,000 clones, 80% to 90% appearing once. This specimen was PBMCs, taken before any cancer treatment. The receptor set was obtained from a man aged 35 to 69 with stage II squamous cell lung carcinoma.

The chain couples TRBV11-2 to TRBJ2-7, with D tentatively TRBD1 (6 bases). Trimming took off 3 bases at V and 2 bases at J, with 11 bases between the two ends. The V gene's germline CDR1 is SGHAT and CDR2 FQNNGV. CDR3 length: 14 residues. CDR3 sequence (DNA): TGTGCCAGCAGCTTTAACAGGGACGCCTACGAGCAGTACTTC. This translates into CASSFNRDAYEQYF. The full variable domain, completed using reference TRBV11-2 and TRBJ2-7, is EAGVAQSPRYKIIEKRQSVAFWCNPISGHATLYWYQQILGQGPKLLIQFQNNGVVDDSQLPKDRFSAERLKGVDSTLKIQPAKLEDSAVYLCASSFNRDAYEQYFGPGTRLTVT.

The chain joins TRBV7-6 to TRBJ2-3; 8 bases line up with TRBD2. Germline loops: CDR1 SGHVS, CDR2 FNYEAQ. This CDR3 comprises 14 residues. The trim removed 2 bases at V and 4 bases at J, leaving 2 bases unmatched. This CDR3 reads CASSLRREADTQYF. In DNA, the CDR3 is TGTGCCAGCAGCTTAAGGCGGGAGGCAGATACGCAGTATTTT. Using reference TRBV7-6 and TRBJ2-3 for the parts outside the CDR3, the full variable domain is GAGVSQSPRYKVTKRGQDVALRCDPISGHVSLYWYRQALGQGPEFLTYFNYEAQQDKSGLPNDRFSAERPEGSISTLTIQRTEQRDSAMYRCASSLRREADTQYFGPGTRLTVL.

The DNA for the CDR3 is TGTGCCACAAAGAGGGGTGAAGATACGCAGTATTTT. As protein: CATKRGEDTQYF. The V and J genes are TRBV6-5 and TRBJ2-3; the D call may be TRBD1 or TRBD2 (5 bases each). There are 12 residues in the CDR3. Germline loops: CDR1 MNHEY, CDR2 SVGAGI. V shed 10 bases and J shed 5 bases, with 13 bases lying between them.

The rearrangement joins TRBV19 to TRBJ2-1; D not certain. The CDR3 runs 14 residues. Germline-derived CDR1 and CDR2 are LNHDA and SQIVND (reference sequence). Trimming shortened V by 5 bases and J by 2 bases, and 10 bases separated the two germline ends. The DNA of the CDR3 is TGTGCCAGTAGTTCTCCACCCGCCTACAATGAGCAGTTCTTC. Its translation: CASSSPPAYNEQFF.

The chain is built from TRBV5-8 and TRBJ2-1; D may be TRBD1 (5 bases). The CDR3 consists of 12 residues. Per germline, CDR1 SGHTS and CDR2 YDEGEE. Between the trimmed V and J ends, which lost 4 bases and 8 bases, there was a span of 10 bases. CDR3 coding DNA: TGTGCCAGCAGCCGGACACTCGATGAGCAGTTCTTC. It is translated as CASSRTLDEQFF.

This rearrangement joins TRBV28 to TRBJ2-3; 11 nucleotides agree with TRBD2. V gave up 6 bases and J gave up 4 bases; unmatched junction bases: 9. Germline V gene data show CDR1 as MDHEN and CDR2 as SYDVKM. The CDR3 extends over 16 amino acids. This CDR3 is CASRDLAGGPADTQYF. The CDR3 region has the DNA TGTGCCAGCAGGGACTTAGCGGGAGGGCCGGCAGATACGCAGTATTTT.

The chain has TRBV4-3 and TRBJ2-1; 8 bases match TRBD2. The CDR3 is 15 amino acids. V lost 3 bases and J lost 4; bases outside the gene matches: 5. Germline-derived CDR1 and CDR2 are LGHNA and YSLEER. CDR3 region: CASSQELAGYNEQFF. The CDR3 DNA sequence: TGCGCCAGCAGCCAGGAATTAGCGGGATACAATGAGCAGTTCTTC.

In its sample, this clone was seen once. This chain links TRBV19 with TRBJ1-5; weak D call: TRBD1 (6 bases). V was cut by 6 bases and J by 3 bases, with 21 bases left in between. This CDR3 spans 17 amino acids. Germline V gene data show CDR1 as LNHDA and CDR2 as SQIVND (reference sequence). The CDR3 sequence: CASRFRGSLGVNQPQHF. CDR3 DNA sequence: TGTGCCAGTAGGTTCAGGGGATCGTTGGGGGTCAATCAGCCCCAGCATTTT.

The chain employs TRBV6-5 and TRBJ2-5; D may correspond to TRBD1 or TRBD2 (6 bases each). The CDR3 consists of 13 residues. The V and J ends lost 7 bases and 5 bases respectively, with 14 bases between them. CDR1 is MNHEY, CDR2 SVGAGI, per germline. The CDR3 coding sequence is TGTGCCAGCAAGAAGGGGGGCGGCGAGACCCAGTACTTC. Its translation is CASKKGGGETQYF.

The genes are TRBV6-5 and TRBJ1-4; TRBD1 matches at 8 bases. With V trimmed by 5 bases and J by 12 bases, 11 bases remained unmatched. In germline, CDR1 is MNHEY, CDR2 SVGAGI. The CDR3 extends over 14 amino acids. The CDR3 reads CASSPGQGGLELFF. In nucleotides, the CDR3 is TGTGCCAGCAGTCCTGGACAGGGCGGCTTGGAACTGTTTTTT.

This chain links TRBV7-9 with TRBJ1-5; TRBD1 matches at 9 bases. The junction had 8 bases not matched to a gene; V was cut back by 5 bases and J by 3 bases. This CDR3 is built from 16 residues. Germline lookup yields CDR1 SEHNR and CDR2 FQNEAQ (reference sequence). The CDR3 here is CASSPGQGFNNQPQHF. CDR3 nucleotides: TGTGCCAGCAGCCCGGGACAGGGATTTAACAATCAGCCCCAGCATTTT. Variable domain in full (rest from reference TRBV7-9 and TRBJ1-5): DTGVSQNPRHKITKRGQNVTFRCDPISEHNRLYWYRQTLGQGPEFLTYFQNEAQLEKSRLLSDRFSAERPKGSFSTLEIQRTEQGDSAMYLCASSPGQGFNNQPQHFGDGTRLSIL.

The CDR3 DNA is TGTGCCAGTAGTATCCGAACATTCGAAGCTTTCTTT. As protein: CASSIRTFEAFF. V and J are TRBV19 and TRBJ1-1, with D hard to call. Germline V gives CDR1 LNHDA, CDR2 SQIVND (reference sequence). This CDR3 spans 12 amino acids. The germline V and J ends were trimmed by 3 bases and 8 bases, with 10 bases remaining between them.

The genes are TRBV5-4 and TRBJ2-3, with 10 bases lining up with TRBD2. Germline V gene lookup returns CDR1 SGHNT and CDR2 YYREEE (reference sequence). The CDR3 consists of 17 residues. V gave up 1 base and J gave up 3 bases; unmatched junction bases: 8. CDR3: CASSLRSGGAFTDTQYF. In DNA, the CDR3 is TGTGCCAGCAGCTTGAGGAGCGGGGGGGCCTTTACAGATACGCAGTATTTT.

In this sample, this clone turned up once. The chain uses TRBV25-1 and TRBJ2-5, with D uncertain. CDR3 size: 11 residues. V gave up 3 bases and J gave up 4 bases, with 3 bases separating them. CDR1 MGHDK and CDR2 SYGVNS come from the germline V gene. CDR3 sequence reads: CASSEVETQYF. The CDR3 region has the DNA TGTGCCAGCAGTGAGGTAGAGACCCAGTACTTC.

This chain joins TRBV18 and TRBJ1-6; D might be TRBD1 (5 bases). Germline-derived CDR1 and CDR2 are KGHSH and LQKENI. Trimming left V 2 bases short and J 7 bases short, with 12 bases between. The CDR3 has 15 residues. This chain's CDR3 is CASSPSNRPNSPLHF. The CDR3 coding sequence is TGTGCCAGCTCACCATCTAACAGGCCCAATTCACCCCTCCACTTT.

The chain employs TRBV7-9 and TRBJ1-1, with D hard to call. Trimming took 1 base from V and 11 from J, leaving 17 bases between them. The germline gives CDR1 SEHNR, CDR2 FQNEAQ (reference sequence). The CDR3 spans 14 residues. The CDR3 bases are TGTGCCAGCAGCTTAGAACAACATGGATGGAGTGCTTTCTTT. Translating gives CASSLEQHGWSAFF.

The J gene is TRBJ2-7, the V gene TRBV11-1; TRBD1 agrees at 7 bases. CDR3 length: 14 residues. The germline V gene encodes CDR1 SGHAT and CDR2 FQDESV (reference sequence). Trimming removed 4 bases from V and 2 bases from J; junction bases left unmatched: 5. Here the CDR3 reads CASSSDREAYEQYF. The CDR3 DNA reads TGTGCCAGCAGCTCAGACAGGGAAGCCTACGAGCAGTACTTC. The whole variable domain, remainder taken from reference TRBV11-1 and TRBJ2-7, is EAEVAQSPRYKITEKSQAVAFWCDPISGHATLYWYRQILGQGPELLVQFQDESVVDDSQLPKDRFSAERLKGVDSTLKIQPAELGDSAMYLCASSSDREAYEQYFGPGTRLTVT.

This chain links TRBV27 with TRBJ2-5, with 13 bases fitting TRBD2. Looked up from germline, CDR1 is MNHEY and CDR2 is SMNVEV (reference sequence). The CDR3 has 15 amino acids. V dropped 5 bases and J dropped 4; count of bases not matched to a gene: 4. CDR3 sequence (DNA): TGTGCCAGCAGTCTCTGGACTAGCGGGAGAGAGACCCAGTACTTC. Translated, it gives CASSLWTSGRETQYF.